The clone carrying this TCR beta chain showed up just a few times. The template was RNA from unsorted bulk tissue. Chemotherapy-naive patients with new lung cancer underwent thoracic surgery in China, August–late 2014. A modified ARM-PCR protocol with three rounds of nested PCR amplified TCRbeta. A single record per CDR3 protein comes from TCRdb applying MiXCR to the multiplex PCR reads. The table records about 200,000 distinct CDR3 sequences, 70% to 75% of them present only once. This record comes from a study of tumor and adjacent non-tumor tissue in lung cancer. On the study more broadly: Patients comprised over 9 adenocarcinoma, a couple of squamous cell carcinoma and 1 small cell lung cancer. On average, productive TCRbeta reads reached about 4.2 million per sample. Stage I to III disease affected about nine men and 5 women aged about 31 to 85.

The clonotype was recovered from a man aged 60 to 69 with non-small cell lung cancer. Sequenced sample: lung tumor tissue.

CDR3 nucleotides: TGCAGTGCCATTTCCGGGACTAGCTCCTACAATGAGCAGTTCTTC. Its protein is CSAISGTSSYNEQFF. This chain connects TRBV20-1 to TRBJ2-1; 8 bases fit TRBD2. Germline CDR1 reads DFQATT; CDR2 reads SNEGSKA (reference sequence). The CDR3 is 15 amino acids. V was clipped by 6 bases and J by 0 bases; unmatched bases: 7.